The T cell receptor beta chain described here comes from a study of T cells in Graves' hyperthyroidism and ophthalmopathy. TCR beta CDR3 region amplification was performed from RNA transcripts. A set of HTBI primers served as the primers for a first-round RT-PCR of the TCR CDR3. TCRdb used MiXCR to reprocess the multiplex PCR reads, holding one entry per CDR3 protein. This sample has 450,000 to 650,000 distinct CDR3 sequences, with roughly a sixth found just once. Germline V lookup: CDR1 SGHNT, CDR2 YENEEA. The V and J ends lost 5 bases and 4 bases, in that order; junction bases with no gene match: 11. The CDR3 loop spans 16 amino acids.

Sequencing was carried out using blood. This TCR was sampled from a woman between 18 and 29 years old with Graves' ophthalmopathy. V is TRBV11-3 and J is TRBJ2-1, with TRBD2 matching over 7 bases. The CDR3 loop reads CASSGGGRANYNEQFF. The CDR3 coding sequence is TGTGCCAGCAGCGGTGGAGGGAGGGCCAATTACAATGAGCAGTTCTTC.